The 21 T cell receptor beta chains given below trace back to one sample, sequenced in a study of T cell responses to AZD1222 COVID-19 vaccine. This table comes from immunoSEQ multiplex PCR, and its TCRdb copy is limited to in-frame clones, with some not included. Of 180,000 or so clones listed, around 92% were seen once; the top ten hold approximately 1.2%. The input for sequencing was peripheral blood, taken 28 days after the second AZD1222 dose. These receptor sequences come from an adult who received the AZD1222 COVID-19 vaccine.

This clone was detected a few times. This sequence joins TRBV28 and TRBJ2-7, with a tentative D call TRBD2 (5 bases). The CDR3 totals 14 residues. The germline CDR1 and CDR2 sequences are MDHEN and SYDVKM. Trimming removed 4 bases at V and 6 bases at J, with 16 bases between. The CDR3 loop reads CASSYQTGGSEQYF. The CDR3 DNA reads TGTGCCAGCAGTTATCAGACCGGAGGTTCCGAGCAGTACTTC.

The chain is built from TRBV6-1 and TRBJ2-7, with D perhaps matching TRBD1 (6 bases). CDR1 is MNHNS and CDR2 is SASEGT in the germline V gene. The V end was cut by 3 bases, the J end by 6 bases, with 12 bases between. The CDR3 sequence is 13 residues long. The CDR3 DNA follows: TGTGCCAGCAGTGACAGGGGAATCGGCGAGCAGTACTTC. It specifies CASSDRGIGEQYF.

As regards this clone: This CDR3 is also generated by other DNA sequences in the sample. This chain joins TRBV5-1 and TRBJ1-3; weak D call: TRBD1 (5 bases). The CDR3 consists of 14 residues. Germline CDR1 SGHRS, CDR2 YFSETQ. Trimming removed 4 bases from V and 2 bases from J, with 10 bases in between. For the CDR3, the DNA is TGCGCCAGCAGCCGGGCAGGGACTGGAAACACCATATATTTT. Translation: CASSRAGTGNTIYF.

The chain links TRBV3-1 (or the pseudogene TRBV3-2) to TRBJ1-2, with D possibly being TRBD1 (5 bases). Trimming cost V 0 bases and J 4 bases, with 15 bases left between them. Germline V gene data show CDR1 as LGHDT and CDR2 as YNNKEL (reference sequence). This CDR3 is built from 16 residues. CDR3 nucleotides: TGTGCCAGCAGCCAAGAACTACAGGCGCGCGGCTATGGCTACACCTTC. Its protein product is CASSQELQARGYGYTF.

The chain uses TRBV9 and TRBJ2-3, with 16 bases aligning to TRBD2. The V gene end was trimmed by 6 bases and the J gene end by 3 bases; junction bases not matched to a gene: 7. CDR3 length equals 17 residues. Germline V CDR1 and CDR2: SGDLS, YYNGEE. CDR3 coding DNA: TGTGCCAGCAACCCGGGACTAGCGGGAGGGCCAACAGATACGCAGTATTTT. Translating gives CASNPGLAGGPTDTQYF.

The chain's CDR3 is CASSLHAGSSTDTQYF. Here the CDR3 DNA reads TGTGCCAGCAGTTTACACGCCGGGTCTAGCACAGATACGCAGTATTTT. V and J are TRBV27 and TRBJ2-3; the D is unclear. Trimming pared 2 bases from V and 0 bases from J, leaving 12 bases between. This CDR3 is 16 amino acids long. Germline CDR1 and CDR2: MNHEY and SMNVEV (reference sequence).

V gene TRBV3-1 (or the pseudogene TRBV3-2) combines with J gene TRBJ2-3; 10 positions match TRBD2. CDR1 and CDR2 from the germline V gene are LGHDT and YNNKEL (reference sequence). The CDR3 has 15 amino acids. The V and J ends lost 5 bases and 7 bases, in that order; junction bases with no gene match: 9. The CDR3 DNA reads TGTGCCAGCAGCTCCCAGCGGGGGGGCGGAAATACGCAGTATTTT. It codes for CASSSQRGGGNTQYF.

The DNA of the CDR3 is TGTGCCAGCAGTTACCCCGGACTAGCGGGAGGAGCCTACAATGAGCAGTTCTTC. Its protein is CASSYPGLAGGAYNEQFF. J is TRBJ2-1 and V is TRBV6-2 or TRBV6-3, with 14 bases lining up with TRBD2. CDR3 length: 18 residues. Trimming took 2 bases from V and 2 from J; bases not matched to a gene: 5. CDR1 is MNHEY and CDR2 is SVGEGT in the germline V gene.

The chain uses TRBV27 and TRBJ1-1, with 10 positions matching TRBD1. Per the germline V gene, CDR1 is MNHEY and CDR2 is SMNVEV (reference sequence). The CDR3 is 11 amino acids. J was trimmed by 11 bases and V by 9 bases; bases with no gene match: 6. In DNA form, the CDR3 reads TGTGCCAGTGCGACAGGGGGCGTGGCTTTCTTT. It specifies CASATGGVAFF.

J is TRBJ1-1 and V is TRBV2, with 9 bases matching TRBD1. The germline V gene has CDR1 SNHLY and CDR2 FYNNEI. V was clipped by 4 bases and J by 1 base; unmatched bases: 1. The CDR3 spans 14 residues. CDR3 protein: CASSVQGANTEAFF. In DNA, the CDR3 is TGTGCCAGCAGTGTACAGGGGGCGAACACTGAAGCTTTCTTT.

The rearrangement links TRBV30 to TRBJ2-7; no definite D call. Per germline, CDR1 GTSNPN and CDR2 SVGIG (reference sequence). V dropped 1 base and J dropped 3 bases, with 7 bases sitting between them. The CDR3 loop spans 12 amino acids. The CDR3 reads CAWSAVGYEQYF. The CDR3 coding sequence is TGTGCCTGGAGTGCAGTGGGCTACGAGCAGTACTTC.

Here the CDR3 DNA reads TGTGCCAGCAGCTCAGGCAGGAGCCTGAACACTGAAGCTTTCTTT. Residues: CASSSGRSLNTEAFF. V gene TRBV5-4 combines with J gene TRBJ1-1; no clear D gene. V was clipped by 3 bases and J by 0 bases, with 12 bases between them. The CDR3 extends over 15 amino acids. Germline-derived CDR1 and CDR2 are SGHNT and YYREEE (reference sequence).

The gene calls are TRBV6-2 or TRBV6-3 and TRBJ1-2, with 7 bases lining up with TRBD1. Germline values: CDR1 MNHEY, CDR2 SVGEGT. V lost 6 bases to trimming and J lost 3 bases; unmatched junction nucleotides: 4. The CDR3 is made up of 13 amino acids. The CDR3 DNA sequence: TGTGCCAGCAGCCCACAGGGGCACTATGGCTACACCTTC. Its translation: CASSPQGHYGYTF.

CDR3 amino acids: CASSLGTGGYQPQHF. The CDR3 coding sequence is TGTGCCAGCAGCTTAGGGACAGGGGGTTATCAGCCCCAGCATTTT. The chain has TRBV7-8 and TRBJ1-5; 10 bases agree with TRBD1. The germline V gene has CDR1 SGHVS and CDR2 FQNEAQ. The CDR3 consists of 15 residues. V lost 1 base to trimming and J lost 5 bases; unmatched junction nucleotides: 2.

For the CDR3, the DNA is TGTGCCAGCAGCCAAGAACGGGGTAGCGGGAGGGCAGATACGCAGTATTTT. Translating gives CASSQERGSGRADTQYF. The chain has TRBV4-2 and TRBJ2-3; 11 positions match TRBD2. CDR1 is LGHNA, CDR2 YNFKEQ, per germline. CDR3 length equals 17 residues. V gave up 0 bases and J gave up 4 bases; unmatched junction bases: 6.

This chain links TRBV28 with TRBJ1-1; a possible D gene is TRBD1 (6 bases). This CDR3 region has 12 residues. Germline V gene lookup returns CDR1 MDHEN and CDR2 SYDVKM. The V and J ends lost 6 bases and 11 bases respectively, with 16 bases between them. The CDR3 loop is CASRQGWDTAFF. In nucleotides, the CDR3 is TGTGCCAGCAGGCAAGGGTGGGACACGGCTTTCTTT.

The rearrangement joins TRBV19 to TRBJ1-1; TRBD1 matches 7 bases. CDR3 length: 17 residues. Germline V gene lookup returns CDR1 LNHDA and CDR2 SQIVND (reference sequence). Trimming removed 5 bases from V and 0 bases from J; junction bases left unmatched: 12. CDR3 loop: CASSGQGVRVMNTEAFF. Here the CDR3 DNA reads TGTGCCAGTAGTGGGCAGGGGGTCCGGGTGATGAACACTGAAGCTTTCTTT.

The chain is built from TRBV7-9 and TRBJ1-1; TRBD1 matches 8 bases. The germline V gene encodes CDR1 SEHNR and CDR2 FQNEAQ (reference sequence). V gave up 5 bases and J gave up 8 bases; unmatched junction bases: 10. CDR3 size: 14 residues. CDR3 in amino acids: CASSNGTGNKEAFF. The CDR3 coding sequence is TGTGCCAGCAGCAACGGGACAGGCAATAAAGAAGCTTTCTTT. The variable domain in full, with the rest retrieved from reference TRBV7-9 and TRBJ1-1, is DTGVSQNPRHKITKRGQNVTFRCDPISEHNRLYWYRQTLGQGPEFLTYFQNEAQLEKSRLLSDRFSAERPKGSFSTLEIQRTEQGDSAMYLCASSNGTGNKEAFFGQGTRLTVV.

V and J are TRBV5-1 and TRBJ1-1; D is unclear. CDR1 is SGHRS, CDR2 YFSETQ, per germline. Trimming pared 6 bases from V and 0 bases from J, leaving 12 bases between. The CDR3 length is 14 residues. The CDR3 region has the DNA TGCGCCAGCACCCTGGACGGTTTGAACACTGAAGCTTTCTTT. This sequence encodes CASTLDGLNTEAFF.

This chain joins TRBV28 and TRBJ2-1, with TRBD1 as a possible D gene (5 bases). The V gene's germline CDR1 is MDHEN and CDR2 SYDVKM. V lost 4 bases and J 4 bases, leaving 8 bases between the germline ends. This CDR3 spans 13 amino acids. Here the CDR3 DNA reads TGTGCCAGCAGTTGGACACATTACAATGAGCAGTTCTTC. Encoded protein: CASSWTHYNEQFF.

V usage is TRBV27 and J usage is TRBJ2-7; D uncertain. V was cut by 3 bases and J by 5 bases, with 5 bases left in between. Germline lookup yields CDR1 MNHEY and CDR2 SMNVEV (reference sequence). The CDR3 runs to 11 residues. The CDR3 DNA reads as TGTGCCAGCAGTTTGGGCCACGAGCAGTACTTC. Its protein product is CASSLGHEQYF.